The 21 T cell receptor beta chains reported below all come from one sample, sequenced in a study of naive and memory T cell subsets. Both TRBC1 and TRBC2 were covered by a beta constant-region primer of two equimolar oligonucleotides. Via MiXCR, TCRdb re-called the UMI-ligation and nested PCR reads, giving one row per CDR3 protein. The table records some 150,000 distinct CDR3 sequences, 15% to 20% of them present only once. The sequenced sample was naive CD4+ T cells from blood. The receptors stem from a human donor in good health.

This sequence joins TRBV3-1 and TRBJ1-5; D is unresolved. Germline CDR1 reads LGHDT; CDR2 reads YNNKEL (reference sequence). Trimming left V 2 bases short and J 8 bases short, with 13 bases between. This CDR3 has 14 amino acids. CDR3 amino acids: CASSQWSGSEPQHF. The CDR3 DNA reads TGTGCCAGCAGCCAATGGTCCGGCTCGGAGCCCCAGCATTTT. Using reference TRBV3-1 and TRBJ1-5 for the parts outside the CDR3, the full variable domain is DTAVSQTPKYLVTQMGNDKSIKCEQNLGHDTMYWYKQDSKKFLKIMFSYNNKELIINETVPNRFSPKSPDKAHLNLHINSLELGDSAVYFCASSQWSGSEPQHFGDGTRLSIL.

This chain links TRBV15 with TRBJ2-5; D remains ambiguous. V was shortened by 0 bases and J by 9 bases, with 11 bases between the two germline ends. Germline-derived CDR1 and CDR2 are LNHNV and YYDKDF (reference sequence). The CDR3 loop spans 13 amino acids. As DNA, the CDR3 is TGTGCCACCAGCAGAGATGGTCGGTCGGCCCAGTACTTC. Translated: CATSRDGRSAQYF.

The rearrangement uses TRBV6-5 and TRBJ2-1, with 10 bases fitting TRBD1. The germline gives CDR1 MNHEY, CDR2 SVGAGI. V shed 2 bases and J 6 bases; nucleotides not matched to a gene: 7. CDR3 length: 16 residues. Written as DNA, the CDR3 is TGTGCCAGCAGTTACGTCGGGACAGGGGTGATCAATGAGCAGTTCTTC. It yields the protein CASSYVGTGVINEQFF.

This clonotype turned up a few times. This sequence joins TRBV7-2 and TRBJ2-1; tentative D call: TRBD2 (6 bases). Trimming took off 5 bases at V and 10 bases at J, with 15 bases between the two ends. The germline gives CDR1 SGHTA, CDR2 FQGNSA. The CDR3 is 13 amino acids. This CDR3 is CASSLPPLAEQFF. As DNA, the CDR3 is TGTGCCAGCAGCCTACCCCCCCTAGCGGAGCAGTTCTTC.

This clonotype was observed a handful of times. CDR3 bases: TGTGCCAGCAGCTTGCAGACGGACTACACCGGGGAGCTGTTTTTT. Translated, it gives CASSLQTDYTGELFF. J is TRBJ2-2 and V is TRBV11-2; the D gene is possibly TRBD2 (5 bases). The CDR3 contains 15 residues. V lost 3 bases, J lost 3 bases, and 11 bases lay in between. The germline CDR1 and CDR2 sequences are SGHAT and FQNNGV.

This clonotype was seen more than once but under ten times. This chain connects TRBV12-3 or TRBV12-4 to TRBJ2-2; TRBD1 matches 9 bases. The CDR3 has 16 amino acids. Trimming removed 5 bases from V and 1 base from J; junction bases left unmatched: 5. The CDR3 protein is CASSPPGQGNTGELFF. The CDR3 nucleotides are TGTGCCAGCAGTCCCCCGGGACAGGGGAACACCGGGGAGCTGTTTTTT.

This chain connects TRBV7-9 to TRBJ2-5, with D unresolved. Germline CDR1 SEHNR, CDR2 FQNEAQ (reference sequence). Between the trimmed V and J ends, which lost 5 bases and 0 bases, there was a span of 13 bases. The CDR3 is 15 residues long. CDR3 protein: CASSDVTGYQETQYF. The CDR3 coding sequence is TGTGCCAGCAGCGATGTGACCGGGTACCAAGAGACCCAGTACTTC.

The V call is TRBV5-1, the J call TRBJ2-3, with no clear D. The CDR3 runs 14 residues. The germline gives CDR1 SGHRS, CDR2 YFSETQ. The V gene lost 4 bases and the J gene lost 1 base, with 10 bases spanning the gap. CDR3 sequence reads: CASSPDLGTDTQYF. The CDR3 region has the DNA TGCGCCAGCAGCCCAGACTTGGGCACAGATACGCAGTATTTT.

The chain links TRBV12-3 or TRBV12-4 to TRBJ1-3, with D perhaps matching TRBD1 (5 bases). The CDR3 consists of 20 residues. V lost 4 bases and J 4 bases, leaving 29 bases between the germline ends. The CDR3 here is CASSSQGRGRGMSAGNTIYF. DNA of the CDR3: TGTGCCAGCAGTTCCCAGGGTCGGGGACGGGGGATGAGTGCCGGAAACACCATATATTTT.

In this sample, this clonotype turned up a few times. This rearrangement joins TRBV10-3 to TRBJ2-1, with unresolved D. Trimming removed 4 bases from V and 6 bases from J, with 10 bases in between. The CDR3 covers 13 residues. Germline assignment: CDR1 ENHRY and CDR2 SYGVKD. The CDR3 loop is CAISVERFNEQFF. In DNA form, the CDR3 reads TGTGCCATCAGTGTTGAAAGGTTCAATGAGCAGTTCTTC.

In this sample, this clonotype turned up a few times. The V call is TRBV12-3 or TRBV12-4, the J call TRBJ1-5; 7 nucleotides align to TRBD1. The CDR3 has 14 residues. With 5 bases clipped from V and 4 bases from J, the junction kept 5 bases outside the gene matches. CDR3 region: CASSRDSLNQPQHF. CDR3 DNA: TGTGCCAGCAGTCGGGACAGTTTAAATCAGCCCCAGCATTTT.

This clonotype has only a few counts. The genes are TRBV29-1 and TRBJ1-1; D gene uncertain. From germline, CDR1 is SQVTM and CDR2 ANQGSEA. CDR3 size: 12 residues. V was clipped by 5 bases and J by 5 bases, with 12 bases between them. CDR3 protein: CSVLDPGTEAFF. The CDR3 coding sequence is TGCAGCGTTCTCGATCCGGGGACTGAAGCTTTCTTT.

This chain's CDR3 is CASSQAGANVLTF. CDR3 DNA sequence: TGTGCCAGCAGCCAAGCTGGGGCCAACGTCCTGACTTTC. The chain links TRBV7-6 to TRBJ2-6; D not certain. V gave up 5 bases and J gave up 2 bases, with 4 bases separating them. Germline V gene sequence: CDR1 SGHVS, CDR2 FNYEAQ. The CDR3 runs to 13 residues.

At least ten counts were recorded for this clonotype. The chain uses TRBV3-1 and TRBJ2-2; D may be TRBD1 (7 bases). V was pared by 4 bases and J by 6 bases, with 15 bases between. CDR1 and CDR2 (germline): LGHDT, YNNKEL (reference sequence). This CDR3 comprises 15 residues. The CDR3 reads CASSLQQGGPGELFF. In nucleotides, the CDR3 is TGTGCCAGCAGCCTACAGCAGGGGGGCCCCGGGGAGCTGTTTTTT. The full variable domain, with the rest looked up from reference TRBV3-1 and TRBJ2-2, is DTAVSQTPKYLVTQMGNDKSIKCEQNLGHDTMYWYKQDSKKFLKIMFSYNNKELIINETVPNRFSPKSPDKAHLNLHINSLELGDSAVYFCASSLQQGGPGELFFGEGSRLTVL.

The table lists this clonotype with a few counts. The chain links TRBV5-6 to TRBJ2-5; TRBD1 matches at 11 bases. From germline, CDR1 is SGHDT and CDR2 YYEEEE. V trimming: 1 base; J trimming: 5 bases; junction bases outside the gene matches: 7. The length of the CDR3 is 16 residues. CDR3 amino acids: CASSLSRTGGFETQYF. CDR3 sequence (DNA): TGTGCCAGCAGCTTGAGCCGGACAGGGGGCTTTGAGACCCAGTACTTC.

This clonotype has just a few counts. The gene calls are TRBV4-3 and TRBJ2-5; 7 bases are a match to TRBD1. The CDR3 length is 15 residues. The germline CDR1 and CDR2 sequences are LGHNA and YSLEER. The V gene end was trimmed by 1 base and the J gene end by 5 bases; junction bases not matched to a gene: 7. The CDR3 nucleotides read TGCGCCAGCAGCCAAGGGACAGGCCAAGCGGAGACCCAGTACTTC. Translated, it gives CASSQGTGQAETQYF.

This clonotype was observed many times. The genes are TRBV6-2 or TRBV6-3 and TRBJ1-1, with TRBD1 as a possible D gene (5 bases). The ends were cut back, 5 bases at V and 1 base at J, with 17 bases in the middle. This CDR3 has 16 amino acids. CDR1 is MNHEY, CDR2 SVGEGT, per germline. The CDR3 loop is CASSLYWDRQNTEAFF. DNA of the CDR3: TGTGCCAGCAGTCTTTACTGGGACCGACAGAACACTGAAGCTTTCTTT.

This clonotype was observed a handful of times. The V call is TRBV20-1, the J call TRBJ1-5; D possibly corresponds to TRBD1 (5 bases). With 2 bases removed from V and 2 bases from J, the gap between germline ends came to 13 bases. CDR1 DFQATT and CDR2 SNEGSKA come from the germline V gene (reference sequence). This CDR3 is 15 amino acids long. The CDR3 protein is CSARLEGSGNQPQHF. In DNA form, the CDR3 reads TGCAGTGCTAGATTGGAGGGGTCGGGCAATCAGCCCCAGCATTTT.

The chain carries TRBV6-2 or TRBV6-3 and TRBJ2-2; D ambiguous. Germline V gene sequence: CDR1 MNHEY, CDR2 SVGEGT. The CDR3 sequence is 12 residues long. V lost 5 bases, J lost 7 bases, and 8 bases lay in between. CDR3 sequence: CASSRSLGELFF. The CDR3 bases are TGTGCCAGCAGTCGGTCCCTCGGGGAGCTGTTTTTT.

This clonotype was observed a few times. This rearrangement joins TRBV2 to TRBJ1-5; 9 bases are shared with TRBD1. This CDR3 contains 14 residues. With 5 bases clipped from V and 5 bases from J, the junction kept 4 bases outside the gene matches. CDR1 SNHLY and CDR2 FYNNEI come from the germline V gene. Here the CDR3 reads CASSKGQGDQPQHF. CDR3 in DNA: TGTGCCAGCAGTAAGGGACAGGGCGATCAGCCCCAGCATTTT.

The J gene is TRBJ2-7, the V gene TRBV28; 9 positions match TRBD1. Germline V CDR1 and CDR2: MDHEN, SYDVKM. The CDR3 contains 13 residues. Trimming cost V 11 bases and J 3 bases; bases outside gene matches: 8. The chain's CDR3 is CASCRDRVYEQYF. CDR3 nucleotide sequence: TGTGCCTCTTGTCGGGACAGGGTCTACGAGCAGTACTTC.